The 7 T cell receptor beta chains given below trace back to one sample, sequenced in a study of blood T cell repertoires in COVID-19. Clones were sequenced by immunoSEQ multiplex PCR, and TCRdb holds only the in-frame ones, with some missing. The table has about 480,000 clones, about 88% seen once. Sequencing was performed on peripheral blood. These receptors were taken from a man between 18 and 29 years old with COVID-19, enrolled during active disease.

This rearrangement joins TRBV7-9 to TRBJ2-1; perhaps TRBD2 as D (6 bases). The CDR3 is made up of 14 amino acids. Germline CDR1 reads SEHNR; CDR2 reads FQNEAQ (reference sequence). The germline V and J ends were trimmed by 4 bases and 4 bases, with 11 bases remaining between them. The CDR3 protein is CASSSTGRYNEQFF. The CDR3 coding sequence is TGTGCCAGCAGCTCCACCGGGAGATACAATGAGCAGTTCTTC.

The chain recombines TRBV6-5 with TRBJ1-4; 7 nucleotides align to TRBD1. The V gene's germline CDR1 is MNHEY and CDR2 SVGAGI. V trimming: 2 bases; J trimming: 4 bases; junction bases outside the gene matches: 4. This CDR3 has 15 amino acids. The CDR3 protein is CASSYATGNNEKLFF. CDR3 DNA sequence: TGTGCCAGCAGTTACGCGACAGGGAATAATGAAAAACTGTTTTTT.

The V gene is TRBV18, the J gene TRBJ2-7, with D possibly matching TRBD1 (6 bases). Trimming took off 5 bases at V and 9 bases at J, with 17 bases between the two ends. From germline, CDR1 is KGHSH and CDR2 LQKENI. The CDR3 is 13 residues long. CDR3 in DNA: TGTGCCAGCTCAACCGGGACAAGTTATGTGCAGTACTTC. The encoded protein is CASSTGTSYVQYF.

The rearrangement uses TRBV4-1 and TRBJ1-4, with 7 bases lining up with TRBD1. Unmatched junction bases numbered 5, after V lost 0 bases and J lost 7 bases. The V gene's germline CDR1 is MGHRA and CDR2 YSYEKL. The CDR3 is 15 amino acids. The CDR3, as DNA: TGCGCCAGCAGCCAAGAGAATAGGGGGCCTGAAAAACTGTTTTTT. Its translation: CASSQENRGPEKLFF.

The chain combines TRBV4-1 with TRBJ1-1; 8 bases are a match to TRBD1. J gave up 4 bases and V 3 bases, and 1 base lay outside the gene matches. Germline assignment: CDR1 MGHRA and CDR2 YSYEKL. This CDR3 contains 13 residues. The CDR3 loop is CASSHQGATEAFF. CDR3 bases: TGCGCCAGCAGCCATCAGGGGGCCACTGAAGCTTTCTTT.

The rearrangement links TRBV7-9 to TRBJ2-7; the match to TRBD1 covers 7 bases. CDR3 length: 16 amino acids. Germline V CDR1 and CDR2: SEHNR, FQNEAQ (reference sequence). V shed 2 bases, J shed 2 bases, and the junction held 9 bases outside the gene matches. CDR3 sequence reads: CASSLSGQTKTYEQYF. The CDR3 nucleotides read TGTGCCAGCAGCTTATCGGGACAGACTAAGACCTACGAGCAGTACTTC.

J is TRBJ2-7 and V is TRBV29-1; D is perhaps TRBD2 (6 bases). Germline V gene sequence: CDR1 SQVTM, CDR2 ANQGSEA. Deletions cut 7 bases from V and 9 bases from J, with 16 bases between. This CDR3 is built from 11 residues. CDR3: CSAPEGDVQYF. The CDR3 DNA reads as TGCAGCGCTCCGGAGGGAGACGTGCAGTACTTC.